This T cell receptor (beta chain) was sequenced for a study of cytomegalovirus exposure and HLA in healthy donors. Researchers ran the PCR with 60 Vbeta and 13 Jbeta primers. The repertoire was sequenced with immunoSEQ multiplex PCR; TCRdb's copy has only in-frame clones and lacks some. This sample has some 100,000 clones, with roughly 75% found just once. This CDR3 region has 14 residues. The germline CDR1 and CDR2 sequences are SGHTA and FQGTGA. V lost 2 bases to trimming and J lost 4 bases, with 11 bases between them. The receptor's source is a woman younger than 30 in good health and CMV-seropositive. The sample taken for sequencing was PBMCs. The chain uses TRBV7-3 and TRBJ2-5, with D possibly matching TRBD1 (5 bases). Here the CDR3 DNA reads TGTGCCAGCAGCTTATCAGGGTCTAGAGAGACCCAGTACTTC. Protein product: CASSLSGSRETQYF.